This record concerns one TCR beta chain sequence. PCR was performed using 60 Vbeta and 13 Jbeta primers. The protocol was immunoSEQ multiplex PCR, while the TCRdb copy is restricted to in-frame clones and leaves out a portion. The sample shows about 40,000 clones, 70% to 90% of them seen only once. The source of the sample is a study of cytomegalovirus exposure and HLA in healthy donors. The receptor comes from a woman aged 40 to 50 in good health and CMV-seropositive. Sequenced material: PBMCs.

CDR3 nucleotides: TGTGCCAGCAGCAGAGACTCGCACTCCTACAATGAGCAGTTCTTC. Translated: CASSRDSHSYNEQFF. The chain has TRBV5-5 and TRBJ2-1; D is undetermined. Germline values: CDR1 SGHKS, CDR2 YYEKEE (reference sequence). Between the trimmed V and J ends, which lost 4 bases and 0 bases, there was a span of 11 bases. The CDR3 is 15 residues long. Together with reference TRBV5-5 and TRBJ2-1, the CDR3 gives the full variable domain: DAGVTQSPTHLIKTRGQQVTLRCSPISGHKSVSWYQQVLGQGPQFIFQYYEKEERGRGNFPDRFSARQFPNYSSELNVNALLLGDSALYLCASSRDSHSYNEQFFGPGTRLTVL.